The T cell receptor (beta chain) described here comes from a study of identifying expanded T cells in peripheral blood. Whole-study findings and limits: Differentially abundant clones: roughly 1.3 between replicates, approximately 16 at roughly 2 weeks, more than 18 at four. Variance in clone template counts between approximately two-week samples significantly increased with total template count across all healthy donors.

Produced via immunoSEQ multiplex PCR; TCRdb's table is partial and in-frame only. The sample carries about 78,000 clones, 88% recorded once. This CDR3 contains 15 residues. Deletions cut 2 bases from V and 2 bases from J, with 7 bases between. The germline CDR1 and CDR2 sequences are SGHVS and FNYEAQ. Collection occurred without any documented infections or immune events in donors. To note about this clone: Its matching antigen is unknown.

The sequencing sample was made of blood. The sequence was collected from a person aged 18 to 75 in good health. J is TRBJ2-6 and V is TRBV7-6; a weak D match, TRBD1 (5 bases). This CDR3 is CASSLSRAGANVLTF. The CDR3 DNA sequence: TGTGCCAGCAGCTTAAGCAGGGCTGGGGCCAACGTCCTGACTTTC.